The TCR beta chain under discussion was sequenced for a study of cytomegalovirus exposure and HLA in healthy donors. Across the study: Some 91 million unique TCRs from HLA-typed donors were held in an early release of data.

13 Jbeta primers and 60 Vbeta primers were used for the PCR. In the study's own analysis: Around 76 million unique TCR beta chains, roughly 10 million shared, were counted in a later analysis. Measured with immunoSEQ multiplex PCR; TCRdb has only the in-frame clones, and not every one. V, J and clone size are taken as reported in that table, and D and trimming were inferred from the DNA itself. The sample yields about 180,000 clones, about three quarters seen once. Study outcomes and limitations: The study carried out a later analysis of TCR beta sequences. It associated some 18,000 of them with specific HLA alleles at a false discovery rate of 0.05.

There are 14 residues in the CDR3. The ends were cut back, 3 bases at V and 7 bases at J, with 15 bases in the middle. Per the germline V gene, CDR1 is ENHRY and CDR2 is SYGVKD. To note about this clone: The antigen remains unidentified.

The sequence was collected from a woman aged 60-70 years in good health and CMV-seropositive. Sequencing used PBMCs. This chain uses TRBV10-3 with TRBJ1-1; D unclear. CDR3 DNA sequence: TGTGCCATCAGTGAAGGCTCGGGAGGTTTTGAAGCTTTCTTT. Residues: CAISEGSGGFEAFF.